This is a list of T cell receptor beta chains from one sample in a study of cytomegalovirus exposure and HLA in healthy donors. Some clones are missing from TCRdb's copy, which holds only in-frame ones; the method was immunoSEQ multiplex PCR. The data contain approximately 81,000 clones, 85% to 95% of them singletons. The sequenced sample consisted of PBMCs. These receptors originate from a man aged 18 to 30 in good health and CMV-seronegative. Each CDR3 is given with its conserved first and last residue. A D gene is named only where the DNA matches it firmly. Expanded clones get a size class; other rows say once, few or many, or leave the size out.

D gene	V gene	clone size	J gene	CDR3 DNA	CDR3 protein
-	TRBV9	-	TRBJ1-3	TGTGCCAGCAGCGCAGGTTGGACAGATCTTGGAAACACCATATATTTT	CASSAGWTDLGNTIYF
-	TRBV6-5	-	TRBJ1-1	TGTGCCAGCACTGAGGGGGGGGCGGATGAAGCTTTCTTT	CASTEGGADEAFF
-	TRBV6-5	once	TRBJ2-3	TGTGCCAGCAGTTACTCACGGGACTTCACAGATACGCAGTATTTT	CASSYSRDFTDTQYF
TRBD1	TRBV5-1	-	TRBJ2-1	TGCGCCAGCAGCCCTCGGGACAGGGGAAAGTCGTATAGGTTCTTC	CASSPRDRGKSYRFF
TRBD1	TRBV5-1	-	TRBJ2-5	TGCGCCAGCAGCTTCCCCGGACAGGGAGAGACCCAGTACTTC	CASSFPGQGETQYF
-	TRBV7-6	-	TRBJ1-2	TGTGCCATCCGGCGGGTCTCAACGGGGGGCTACACCTTC	CAIRRVSTGGYTF
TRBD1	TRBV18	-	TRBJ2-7	TGTGCCAGCTCACCACCGACAGGGAAAAGCTCCTACGAGCAGTACTTC	CASSPPTGKSSYEQYF
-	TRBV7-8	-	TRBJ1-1	TGTGCCAGCAGCCAAACGGGGGGCACTGAAGCTTTCTTT	CASSQTGGTEAFF
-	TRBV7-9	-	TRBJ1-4	TGTGCCAGCAGCCCAAGACAGGAGACTAATGAAAAACTGTTTTTT	CASSPRQETNEKLFF
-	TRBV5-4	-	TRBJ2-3	TGTGCCAGCAGCTCCGAATACCAGGACTCGGATACGCAGTATTTT	CASSSEYQDSDTQYF
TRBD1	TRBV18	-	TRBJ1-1	TGTGCCAGCTCTTCGGGACAGACGAACACTGAAGCTTTCTTT	CASSSGQTNTEAFF
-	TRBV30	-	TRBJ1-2	TGTGCCTGGAGTGTACTGAACGGCTACACCTTC	CAWSVLNGYTF
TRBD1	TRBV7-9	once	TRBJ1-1	TGTGCCAGCAGCTTAAAAGGGGGCCTAGGGAACACTGAAGCTTTCTTT	CASSLKGGLGNTEAFF
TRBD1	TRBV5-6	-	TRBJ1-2	TGTGCCAGCAGCTTCCGACAGGGGGGTAACTATGGCTACACCTTC	CASSFRQGGNYGYTF
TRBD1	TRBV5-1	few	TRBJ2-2	TGCGCCAGCAGCCCCCCCGTCGGGACAGGGGGTTCCGGGGAGCTGTTTTTT	CASSPPVGTGGSGELFF
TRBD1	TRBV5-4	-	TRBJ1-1	TGTGCCAGCAGACCGGACAGGGCGAACACTGAAGCTTTCTTT	CASRPDRANTEAFF